This T cell receptor beta chain was observed in a study of blood T cells in healthy people across ages. Germline-derived CDR1 and CDR2 are MDHEN and SYDVKM. Trimming removed 5 bases at V and 0 bases at J, with 11 bases between. The CDR3 is made up of 15 amino acids. Each sample yielded at least 5 micrograms of PBMC total RNA. Findings and limits, study-wide: Relative to aged donors, long-lived donors carried more naive CD4+ cells and displayed higher diversity.

As to this clonotype: Antigen: not known.

It was with a sample-barcoded 5' primer and a J-beta primer mix that a second PCR of roughly 7 to 11 cycles was run. TCRdb re-called the 5' RACE reads with MiXCR, one entry per CDR3 protein. The repertoire has about 1,400,000 distinct CDR3 sequences, roughly 59% of them found once; the top ten carry about 6.3%. This clonotype was obtained from a man in his late teens or twenties in good health. J is TRBJ2-1 and V is TRBV28, with a possible D match to TRBD2 (5 bases). The sequencing input was blood. The CDR3 here is CASSKVGSSYNEQFF. The CDR3 DNA follows: TGTGCCAGCAGTAAGGTGGGGAGCTCCTACAATGAGCAGTTCTTC.